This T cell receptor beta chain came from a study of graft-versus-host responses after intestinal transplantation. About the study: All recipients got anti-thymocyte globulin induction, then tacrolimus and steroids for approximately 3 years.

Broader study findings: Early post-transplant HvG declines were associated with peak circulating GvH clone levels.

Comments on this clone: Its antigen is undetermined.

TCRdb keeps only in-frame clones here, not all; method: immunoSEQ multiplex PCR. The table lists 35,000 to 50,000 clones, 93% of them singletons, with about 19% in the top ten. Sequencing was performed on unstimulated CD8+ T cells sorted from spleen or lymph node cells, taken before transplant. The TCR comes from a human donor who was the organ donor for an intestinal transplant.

In nucleotides, the CDR3 is TGTGCCAGCAGCTTAGCCGGCGGGAGGAACACCGGGGAGCTGTTTTTT. Amino acid sequence: CASSLAGGRNTGELFF. This chain uses TRBV7-9 with TRBJ2-2; 7 positions agree with TRBD2. Germline assignment: CDR1 SEHNR and CDR2 FQNEAQ (reference sequence). The junction had 2 bases not matched to a gene; V was cut back by 0 bases and J by 1 base. CDR3 length equals 16 residues.